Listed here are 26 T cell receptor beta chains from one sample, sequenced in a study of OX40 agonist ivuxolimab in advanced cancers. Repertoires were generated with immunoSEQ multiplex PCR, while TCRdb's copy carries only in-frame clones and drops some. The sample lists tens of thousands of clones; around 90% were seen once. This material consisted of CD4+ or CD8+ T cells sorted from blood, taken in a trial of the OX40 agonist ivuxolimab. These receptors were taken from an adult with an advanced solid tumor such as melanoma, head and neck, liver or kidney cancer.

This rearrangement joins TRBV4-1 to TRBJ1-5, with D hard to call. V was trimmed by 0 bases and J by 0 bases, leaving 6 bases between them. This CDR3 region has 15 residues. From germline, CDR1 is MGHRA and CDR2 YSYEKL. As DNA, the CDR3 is TGCGCCAGCAGCCAAGAGATCTATAGCAATCAGCCCCAGCATTTT. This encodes CASSQEIYSNQPQHF.

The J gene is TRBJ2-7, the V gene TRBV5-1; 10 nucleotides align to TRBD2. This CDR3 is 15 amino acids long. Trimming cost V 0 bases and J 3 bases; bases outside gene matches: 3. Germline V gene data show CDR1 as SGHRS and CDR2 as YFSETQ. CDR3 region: CASSLAGTSVYEQYF. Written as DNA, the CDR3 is TGCGCCAGCAGCTTGGCCGGGACTAGCGTCTACGAGCAGTACTTC.

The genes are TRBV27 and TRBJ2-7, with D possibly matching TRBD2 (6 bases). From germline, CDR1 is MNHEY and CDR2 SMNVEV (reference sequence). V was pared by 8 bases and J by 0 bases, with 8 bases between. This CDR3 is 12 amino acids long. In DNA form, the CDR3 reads TGTGCCAGCGGAGGGGACTCCTACGAGCAGTACTTC. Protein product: CASGGDSYEQYF.

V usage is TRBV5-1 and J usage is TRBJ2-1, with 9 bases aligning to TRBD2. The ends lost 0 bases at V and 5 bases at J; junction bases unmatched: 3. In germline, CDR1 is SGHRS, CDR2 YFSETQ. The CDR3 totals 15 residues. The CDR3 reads CASSLASGDHNEQFF. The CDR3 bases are TGCGCCAGCAGCTTGGCTAGCGGGGACCACAATGAGCAGTTCTTC. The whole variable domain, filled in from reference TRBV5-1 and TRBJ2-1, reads KAGVTQTPRYLIKTRGQQVTLSCSPISGHRSVSWYQQTPGQGLQFLFEYFSETQRNKGNFPGRFSGRQFSNSRSEMNVSTLELGDSALYLCASSLASGDHNEQFFGPGTRLTVL.

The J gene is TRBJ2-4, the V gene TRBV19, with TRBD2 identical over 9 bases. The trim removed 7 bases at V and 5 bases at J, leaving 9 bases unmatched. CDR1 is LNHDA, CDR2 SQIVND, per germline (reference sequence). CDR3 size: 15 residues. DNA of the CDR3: TGTGCCAGTATGGCGGGGGGGACAACCCAAAACATTCAGTACTTC. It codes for CASMAGGTTQNIQYF. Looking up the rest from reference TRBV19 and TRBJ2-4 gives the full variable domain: DGGITQSPKYLFRKEGQNVTLSCEQNLNHDAMYWYRQDPGQGLRLIYYSQIVNDFQKGDIAEGYSVSREKKESFPLTVTSAQKNPTAFYLCASMAGGTTQNIQYFGAGTRLSVL.

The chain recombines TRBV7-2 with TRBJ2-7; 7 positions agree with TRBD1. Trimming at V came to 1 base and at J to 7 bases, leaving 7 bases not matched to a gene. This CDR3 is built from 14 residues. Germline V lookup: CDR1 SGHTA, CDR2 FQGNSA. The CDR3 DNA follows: TGTGCCAGCAGCTTAGAGAGACAGGGTCTGGAGCAGTACTTC. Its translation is CASSLERQGLEQYF.

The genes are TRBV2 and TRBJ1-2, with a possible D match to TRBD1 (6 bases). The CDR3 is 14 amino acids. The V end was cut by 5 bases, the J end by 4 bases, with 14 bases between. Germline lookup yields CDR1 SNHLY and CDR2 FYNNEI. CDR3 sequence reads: CASSSRTVTYGYTF. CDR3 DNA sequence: TGTGCCAGCAGTTCCCGGACAGTGACCTATGGCTACACCTTC.

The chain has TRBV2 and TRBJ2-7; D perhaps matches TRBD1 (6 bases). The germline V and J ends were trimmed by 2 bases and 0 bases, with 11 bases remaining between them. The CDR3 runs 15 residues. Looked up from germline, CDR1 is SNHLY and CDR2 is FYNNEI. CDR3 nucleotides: TGTGCCAGCAGTGAACAGGCGGACAGCTCCTACGAGCAGTACTTC. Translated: CASSEQADSSYEQYF.

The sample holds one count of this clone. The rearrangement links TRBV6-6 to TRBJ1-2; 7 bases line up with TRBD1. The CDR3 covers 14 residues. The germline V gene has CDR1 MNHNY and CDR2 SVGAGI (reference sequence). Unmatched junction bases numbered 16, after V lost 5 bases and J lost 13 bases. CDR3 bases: TGTGCCAGCAGTCCCGACAGGGTCCTAGGTGTAAGCACCTTC. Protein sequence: CASSPDRVLGVSTF.

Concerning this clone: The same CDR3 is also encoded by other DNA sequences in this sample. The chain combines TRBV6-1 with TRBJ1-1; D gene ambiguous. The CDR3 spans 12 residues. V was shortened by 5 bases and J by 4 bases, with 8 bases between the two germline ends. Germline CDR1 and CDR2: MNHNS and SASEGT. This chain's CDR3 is CASSREGTEAFF. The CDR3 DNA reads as TGTGCCAGCAGTAGGGAGGGCACTGAAGCTTTCTTT.

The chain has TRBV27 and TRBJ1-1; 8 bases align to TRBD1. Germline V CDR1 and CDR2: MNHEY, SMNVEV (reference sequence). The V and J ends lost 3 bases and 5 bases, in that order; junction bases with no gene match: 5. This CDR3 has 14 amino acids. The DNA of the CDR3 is TGTGCCAGCAGTTTGACAGGGGTGTGGACTGAAGCTTTCTTT. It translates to CASSLTGVWTEAFF.

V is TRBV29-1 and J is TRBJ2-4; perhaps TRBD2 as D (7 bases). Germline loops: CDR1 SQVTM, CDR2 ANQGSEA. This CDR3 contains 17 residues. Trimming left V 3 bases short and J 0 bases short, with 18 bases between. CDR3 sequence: CSVEFREGGLAKNIQYF. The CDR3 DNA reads TGCAGCGTTGAGTTCAGGGAGGGGGGTCTAGCCAAAAACATTCAGTACTTC.

The DNA for the CDR3 is TGCGCCAGCAGCTCCAGGGGTCTATACACAGATACGCAGTATTTT. Protein: CASSSRGLYTDTQYF. The chain carries TRBV5-1 and TRBJ2-3; maybe TRBD1 (6 bases). V was trimmed by 3 bases and J by 2 bases, leaving 13 bases between them. Germline V CDR1 and CDR2: SGHRS, YFSETQ. The CDR3 is 15 residues long. The complete variable domain, with remaining parts taken from reference TRBV5-1 and TRBJ2-3, reads KAGVTQTPRYLIKTRGQQVTLSCSPISGHRSVSWYQQTPGQGLQFLFEYFSETQRNKGNFPGRFSGRQFSNSRSEMNVSTLELGDSALYLCASSSRGLYTDTQYFGPGTRLTVL.

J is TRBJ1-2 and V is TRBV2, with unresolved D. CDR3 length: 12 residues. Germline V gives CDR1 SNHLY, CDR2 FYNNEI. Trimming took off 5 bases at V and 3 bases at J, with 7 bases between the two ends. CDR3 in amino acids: CASSTNYYGYTF. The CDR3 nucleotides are TGTGCCAGCAGTACAAACTACTATGGCTACACCTTC.

Written as DNA, the CDR3 is TGTGCCAGCAGTTTAACCAGCGGGAGGAGCACAGATACGCAGTATTTT. It specifies CASSLTSGRSTDTQYF. The V and J genes are TRBV28 and TRBJ2-3, with TRBD2 matching 9 bases. The CDR3 runs 16 residues. Trimming cost V 2 bases and J 0 bases; bases outside gene matches: 3. Germline assignment: CDR1 MDHEN and CDR2 SYDVKM. Together with reference TRBV28 and TRBJ2-3, the CDR3 gives the full variable domain: DVKVTQSSRYLVKRTGEKVFLECVQDMDHENMFWYRQDPGLGLRLIYFSYDVKMKEKGDIPEGYSVSREKKERFSLILESASTNQTSMYLCASSLTSGRSTDTQYFGPGTRLTVL.

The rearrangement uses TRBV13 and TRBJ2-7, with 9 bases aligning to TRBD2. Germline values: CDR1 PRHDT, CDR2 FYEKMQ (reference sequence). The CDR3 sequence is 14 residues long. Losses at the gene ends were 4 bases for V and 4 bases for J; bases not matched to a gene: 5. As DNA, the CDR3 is TGTGCCAGCAGCTCGCGGGGGGGGCAGTACGAGCAGTACTTC. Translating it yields CASSSRGGQYEQYF.

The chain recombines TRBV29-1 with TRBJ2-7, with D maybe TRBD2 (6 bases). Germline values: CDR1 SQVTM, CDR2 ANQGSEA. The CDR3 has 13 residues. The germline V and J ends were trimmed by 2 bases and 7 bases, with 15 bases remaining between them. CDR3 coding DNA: TGCAGCGTTGAACTCCGGGGGTTCGAAGAGCAGTACTTC. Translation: CSVELRGFEEQYF.

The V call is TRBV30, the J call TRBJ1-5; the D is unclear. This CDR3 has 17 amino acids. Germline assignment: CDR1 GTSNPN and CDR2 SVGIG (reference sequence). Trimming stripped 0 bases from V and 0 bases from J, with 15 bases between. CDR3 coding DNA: TGTGCCTGGAGTGTGTCCGGCGGAGACTATAGCAATCAGCCCCAGCATTTT. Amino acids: CAWSVSGGDYSNQPQHF. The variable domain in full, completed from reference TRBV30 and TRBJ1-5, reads SQTIHQWPATLVQPVGSPLSLECTVEGTSNPNLYWYRQAAGRGLQLLFYSVGIGQISSEVPQNLSASRPQDRQFILSSKKLLLSDSGFYLCAWSVSGGDYSNQPQHFGDGTRLSIL.

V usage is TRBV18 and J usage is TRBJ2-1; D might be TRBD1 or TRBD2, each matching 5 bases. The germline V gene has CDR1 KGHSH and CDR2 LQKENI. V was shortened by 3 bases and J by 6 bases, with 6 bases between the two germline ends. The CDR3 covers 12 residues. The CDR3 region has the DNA TGTGCCAGCTCACCGGGACGCAATGAGCAGTTCTTC. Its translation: CASSPGRNEQFF.

The CDR3 region is CASSPRDRGTQYF. DNA of the CDR3: TGTGCCAGCTCACCGCGGGACAGGGGGACCCAGTACTTC. This chain links TRBV18 with TRBJ2-5, with 10 positions matching TRBD1. With V trimmed by 3 bases and J by 7 bases, 2 bases remained unmatched. The CDR3 totals 13 residues. Germline V lookup: CDR1 KGHSH, CDR2 LQKENI.

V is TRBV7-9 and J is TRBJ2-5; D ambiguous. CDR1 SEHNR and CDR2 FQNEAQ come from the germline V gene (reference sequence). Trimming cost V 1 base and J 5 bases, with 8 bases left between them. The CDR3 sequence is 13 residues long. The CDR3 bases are TGTGCCAGCAGCTTAGTAGACCGGGAGACCCAGTACTTC. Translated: CASSLVDRETQYF. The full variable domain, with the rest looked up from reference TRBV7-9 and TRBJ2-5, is DTGVSQNPRHKITKRGQNVTFRCDPISEHNRLYWYRQTLGQGPEFLTYFQNEAQLEKSRLLSDRFSAERPKGSFSTLEIQRTEQGDSAMYLCASSLVDRETQYFGPGTRLLVL.

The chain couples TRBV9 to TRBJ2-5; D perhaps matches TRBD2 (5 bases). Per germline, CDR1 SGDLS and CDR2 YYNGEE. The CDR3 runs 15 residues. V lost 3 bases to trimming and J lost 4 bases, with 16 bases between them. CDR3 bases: TGTGCCAGCAGCGAGGAGGTGGGTGCTGGAGAGACCCAGTACTTC. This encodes CASSEEVGAGETQYF. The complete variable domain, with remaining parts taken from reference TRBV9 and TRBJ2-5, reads DSGVTQTPKHLITATGQRVTLRCSPRSGDLSVYWYQQSLDQGLQFLIQYYNGEERAKGNILERFSAQQFPDLHSELNLSSLELGDSALYFCASSEEVGAGETQYFGPGTRLLVL.

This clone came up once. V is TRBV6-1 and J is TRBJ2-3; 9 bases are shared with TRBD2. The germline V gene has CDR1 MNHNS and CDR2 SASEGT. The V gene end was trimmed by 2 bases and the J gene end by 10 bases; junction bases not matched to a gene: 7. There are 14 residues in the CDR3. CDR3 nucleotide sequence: TGTGCCAGCAGTGAACGAGGTAGCGGGAGATCGCAGTATTTT. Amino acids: CASSERGSGRSQYF.

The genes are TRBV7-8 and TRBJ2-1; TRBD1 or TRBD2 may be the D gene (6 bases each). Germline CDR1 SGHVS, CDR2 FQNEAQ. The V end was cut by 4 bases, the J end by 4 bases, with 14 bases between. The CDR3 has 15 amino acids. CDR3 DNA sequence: TGTGCCAGCAGCTCGGACAGAGGGGGGTACAATGAGCAGTTCTTC. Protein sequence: CASSSDRGGYNEQFF.

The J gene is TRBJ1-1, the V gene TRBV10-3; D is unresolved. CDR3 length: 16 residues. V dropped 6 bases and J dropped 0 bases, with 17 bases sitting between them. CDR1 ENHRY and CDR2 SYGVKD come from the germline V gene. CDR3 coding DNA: TGTGCCATCAGGCCCAGGCGGGGAAGACTGAACACTGAAGCTTTCTTT. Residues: CAIRPRRGRLNTEAFF.

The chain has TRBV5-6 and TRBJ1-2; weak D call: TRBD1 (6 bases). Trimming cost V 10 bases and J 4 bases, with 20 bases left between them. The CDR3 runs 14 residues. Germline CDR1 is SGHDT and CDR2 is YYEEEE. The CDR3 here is CAASNRRGIYGYTF. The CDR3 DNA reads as TGTGCCGCCAGCAATCGCAGGGGAATCTATGGCTACACCTTC.